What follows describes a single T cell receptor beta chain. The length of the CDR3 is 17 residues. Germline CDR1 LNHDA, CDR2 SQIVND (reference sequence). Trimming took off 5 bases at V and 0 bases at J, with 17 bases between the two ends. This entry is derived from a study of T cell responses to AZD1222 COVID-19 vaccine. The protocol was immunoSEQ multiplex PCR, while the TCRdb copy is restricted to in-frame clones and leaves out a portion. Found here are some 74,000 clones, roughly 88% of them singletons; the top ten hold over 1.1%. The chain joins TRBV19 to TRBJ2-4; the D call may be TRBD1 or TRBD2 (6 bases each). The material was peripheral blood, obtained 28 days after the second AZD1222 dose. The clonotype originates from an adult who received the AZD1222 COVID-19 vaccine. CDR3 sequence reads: CASSSKKQGLAKNIQYF. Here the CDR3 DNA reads TGTGCCAGTAGTTCCAAGAAACAGGGACTAGCCAAAAACATTCAGTACTTC.